The rows below give T cell receptor beta chains drawn from one sample of a study of blood T cell repertoires in COVID-19. Produced via immunoSEQ multiplex PCR; TCRdb's table is partial and in-frame only. The table shows around 400,000 clones, with less than 90% occurring only once. Specimen: PBMCs or T cells enriched from blood (not recorded which). The receptor set was obtained from a woman between 45 and 65 years old who had recovered from COVID-19. Each CDR3 is given with its conserved first and last residue. D genes are given only for firm matches. Expanded clones get a size class; other rows say once, few or many, or leave the size out.

>NA|TRBV3-1/TRBV3-2|NA|TRBJ1-6
TGTGCCAGCAGCCAAGGTCCCGGGAAGGACGGTTTTGGGTCACCCCTCCACTTT
CASSQGPGKDGFGSPLHF
>NA|TRBV6-1|NA|TRBJ2-7
TGTGCCAGCAGTGAAGCGTTCGGGTACGAGCAGTACTTC
CASSEAFGYEQYF
>TRBD1|TRBV5-4|once|TRBJ2-6
TGTGCCACCACGACAGGGGCCGGGGCCAACGTCCTGACTTTC
CATTTGAGANVLTF
>TRBD1|TRBV2|NA|TRBJ1-1
TGTGCCAGCAGTCTCCGGGACAGGGGCTTAGACACTGAAGCTTTCTTT
CASSLRDRGLDTEAFF
>NA|TRBV7-7|NA|TRBJ1-1
TGTGCCAGCAGTCCCGGAGGCCCGCCCACTGAAGCTTTCTTT
CASSPGGPPTEAFF
>NA|TRBV5-6|few|TRBJ2-3
TGTGCCAGCAGCTTGGAAGGGGGCACAGATACGCAGTATTTT
CASSLEGGTDTQYF
>NA|TRBV28|NA|TRBJ2-5
TGTGCCAGCAGTTTGGAGGACAGTCAAGAGACCCAGTACTTC
CASSLEDSQETQYF
>TRBD2|TRBV5-1|NA|TRBJ2-7
TGCGCCAGCAGCTGGAGCATAGCGGGACCAACGGAGAGCTCCTACGAGCAGTACTTC
CASSWSIAGPTESSYEQYF
>NA|TRBV18|NA|TRBJ1-1
TGTGCCAGCTCCAGACTCATCGGGGACACTGAAGCTTTCTTT
CASSRLIGDTEAFF
>TRBD1|TRBV7-7|once|TRBJ1-2
TGTGCTAGCAGCCCACACACTTTGGACAGGCATATCTATGGCTACACCTTC
CASSPHTLDRHIYGYTF
>NA|TRBV7-8|NA|TRBJ2-2
TGTGCCAGCAGCCCGAGGACAGCGGTTTCCACCGGGGAGCTGTTTTTT
CASSPRTAVSTGELFF
>NA|TRBV28|NA|TRBJ2-7
TGTGCCACTGCACGCGACGAGCAGTACTTC
CATARDEQYF
>NA|TRBV18|NA|TRBJ2-3
TGTGCCAGCTCACTTTCCATTAGCACAGATACGCAGTATTTT
CASSLSISTDTQYF
>NA|TRBV11-3|NA|TRBJ1-1
TGTGCCAGCAGCCCATCGGACATGGGAGCTTTCTTT
CASSPSDMGAFF
>NA|TRBV11-2|NA|TRBJ2-1
TGTGCCAGCAGCCCCCGGGGGAGCTCCTACAATGAGCAGTTCTTC
CASSPRGSSYNEQFF
>NA|TRBV6-5|NA|TRBJ1-2
TGTGCCAGCAGGTCGGAAATGGCGGGCTATGGCTACACCTTC
CASRSEMAGYGYTF
>NA|TRBV30|few|TRBJ1-1
TGTGCCTGGAGTCCTCGAGGTGAAGCTTTCTTT
CAWSPRGEAFF
>NA|TRBV5-1|NA|TRBJ2-7
TGCGCCAGCAGCAAATCCTCTTTCGACGAGCAGTACTTC
CASSKSSFDEQYF